Presented here are 24 T cell receptor beta chains from one specimen sequenced in a study of T cell repertoires in cytomegalovirus infection. Each CDR3 protein is one row after TCRdb ran MiXCR on the reads. The profile shows 150,000 to 200,000 distinct CDR3 sequences, approximately 30% of them singletons. Sample: PBMCs. Every receptor here comes from a human donor in good health (CMV status not recorded). Some clones in this sample may be carry-over from other donors' samples.

This clonotype appeared many times. The chain recombines TRBV5-1 with TRBJ2-2; TRBD1 matches 9 bases. The germline V gene encodes CDR1 SGHRS and CDR2 YFSETQ. Trimming removed 1 base from V and 4 bases from J; junction bases left unmatched: 5. CDR3 size: 16 residues. CDR3 coding DNA: TGCGCCAGCAGCTTGACAGGGGGCCCGAGCACCGGGGAGCTGTTTTTT. Protein product: CASSLTGGPSTGELFF.

In this sample, this clonotype turned up many times. The chain recombines TRBV15 with TRBJ2-2, with D hard to call. Trimming removed 2 bases at V and 3 bases at J, with 4 bases between. CDR1 is LNHNV, CDR2 YYDKDF, per germline (reference sequence). The CDR3 totals 13 residues. The DNA for the CDR3 is TGTGCCACCAGCAGATCGTACACCGGGGAGCTGTTTTTT. It codes for CATSRSYTGELFF.

This clonotype was counted only a few times. V and J are TRBV7-3 and TRBJ2-5; maybe TRBD2 (5 bases). The CDR3 contains 13 residues. Looked up from germline, CDR1 is SGHTA and CDR2 is FQGTGA. V was cut by 4 bases and J by 7 bases, with 13 bases left in between. The CDR3 DNA follows: TGTGCCAGCAGCTCGCCCGGGATGGGGACCCAGTACTTC. This translates into CASSSPGMGTQYF.

This clonotype was observed a few times. The chain has TRBV6-1 and TRBJ2-1, with 11 bases that match TRBD2. The ends lost 2 bases at V and 7 bases at J; junction bases unmatched: 4. CDR1 is MNHNS and CDR2 is SASEGT in the germline V gene. The CDR3 extends over 15 amino acids. For the CDR3, the DNA is TGTGCCAGCAGTGAAAAGCCTAGCGGGGGGAATGAGCAGTTCTTC. It yields the protein CASSEKPSGGNEQFF.

This clonotype was found many times. The chain uses TRBV7-8 and TRBJ1-1, with D perhaps TRBD1 (6 bases). This CDR3 is built from 16 residues. V was shortened by 2 bases and J by 4 bases, with 17 bases between the two germline ends. CDR1 and CDR2 from the germline V gene are SGHVS and FQNEAQ. CDR3 amino acids: CASSLNGRGASTEAFF. The CDR3 coding sequence is TGTGCCAGCAGCTTAAATGGACGGGGGGCTAGCACTGAAGCTTTCTTT.

The chain has TRBV11-2 and TRBJ1-1; D is ambiguous. V was trimmed by 3 bases and J by 5 bases, leaving 10 bases between them. The CDR3 contains 13 residues. CDR1 is SGHAT, CDR2 FQNNGV, per germline. The CDR3 reads CASSLSPTTEAFF. The CDR3 bases are TGTGCCAGCAGCTTGAGTCCGACGACTGAAGCTTTCTTT.

This clonotype was observed at least ten times. V and J are TRBV11-2 and TRBJ2-7; D uncertain. Germline-derived CDR1 and CDR2 are SGHAT and FQNNGV. Trimming took off 6 bases at V and 0 bases at J, with 9 bases between the two ends. The CDR3 covers 13 residues. The CDR3 here is CASSPGVSYEQYF. CDR3 in DNA: TGTGCCAGCAGTCCTGGGGTCTCCTACGAGCAGTACTTC.

As for this clonotype: One end of the junction varies from germline; a read error may be responsible. The V and J genes are TRBV7-6 and TRBJ2-5; D is possibly TRBD1 (5 bases). The CDR3 totals 14 residues. CDR1 is SGHVS, CDR2 FNYEAQ, per germline. CDR3 sequence reads: CASSLVGHQETQYF. The CDR3 bases are TGTGCTAGCAGCTTAGTCGGACATCAAGAGACCCAGTACTTC.

The chain employs TRBV4-1 and TRBJ1-6, with D hard to call. The CDR3 is made up of 14 amino acids. From germline, CDR1 is MGHRA and CDR2 YSYEKL. V lost 1 base and J 0 bases, leaving 1 base between the germline ends. CDR3 coding DNA: TGCGCCAGCAGCCAAGTCTCCTATAATTCACCCCTCCACTTT. Amino acids: CASSQVSYNSPLHF.

This clonotype was counted only a few times. CDR3 region: CASSSRASGNNEQFF. CDR3 in DNA: TGTGCCAGCAGTAGCCGGGCTAGCGGTAACAATGAGCAGTTCTTC. The V call is TRBV2, the J call TRBJ2-1; TRBD2 aligns across 7 bases. J gave up 5 bases and V 5 bases, and 9 bases lay outside the gene matches. CDR1 SNHLY and CDR2 FYNNEI come from the germline V gene. The CDR3 spans 15 residues.

The chain carries TRBV19 and TRBJ1-1; 7 nucleotides agree with TRBD1. V gave up 9 bases and J gave up 5 bases; unmatched junction bases: 12. Germline V gene data show CDR1 as LNHDA and CDR2 as SQIVND (reference sequence). The length of the CDR3 is 14 residues. The CDR3 protein is CASRVSRGPTEAFF. The CDR3 nucleotides read TGTGCCAGCAGAGTCTCGAGGGGGCCAACTGAAGCTTTCTTT.

The chain couples TRBV2 to TRBJ2-6; D unresolved. The CDR3 length is 15 residues. With 3 bases removed from V and 1 base from J, the gap between germline ends came to 7 bases. CDR1 and CDR2 (germline): SNHLY, FYNNEI. The CDR3 nucleotides are TGTGCCAGCAGTGATGCGGTGTCTGGGGCCAACGTCCTGACTTTC. This encodes CASSDAVSGANVLTF.

The sample holds a few counts of this clonotype. The J gene is TRBJ1-5, the V gene TRBV12-3 or TRBV12-4; possibly TRBD1 for D (5 bases). Trimming took 6 bases from V and 7 from J, leaving 13 bases between them. The CDR3 has 13 amino acids. Here the CDR3 DNA reads TGTGCCAGCAGCTCGGACATCGGGCAGCCCCAGCATTTT. It yields the protein CASSSDIGQPQHF.

The table lists this clonotype with a few counts. This rearrangement joins TRBV15 to TRBJ2-1, with 11 bases matching TRBD2. CDR1 is LNHNV and CDR2 is YYDKDF in the germline V gene (reference sequence). CDR3 length equals 15 residues. After removal of 1 base from V and 6 bases from J, the junction contained 2 bases not matched to a gene. DNA of the CDR3: TGTGCCACCAGCAGAGTAGCGGGGGGGCCCAATGAGCAGTTCTTC. Its translation: CATSRVAGGPNEQFF. The entire variable domain, with the rest obtained from reference TRBV15 and TRBJ2-1, is as follows: DAMVIQNPRYQVTQFGKPVTLSCSQTLNHNVMYWYQQKSSQAPKLLFHYYDKDFNNEADTPDNFQSRRPNTSFCFLDIRSPGLGDTAMYLCATSRVAGGPNEQFFGPGTRLTVL.

This sequence joins TRBV18 and TRBJ2-3; D not resolved. This CDR3 spans 14 amino acids. V lost 0 bases, J lost 5 bases, and 9 bases lay in between. Germline loops: CDR1 KGHSH, CDR2 LQKENI. CDR3 DNA sequence: TGTGCCAGCTCACCACCCGCCGGTCGAGATACGCAGTATTTT. It encodes CASSPPAGRDTQYF. Full variable domain (remainder filled in from reference TRBV18 and TRBJ2-3): NAGVMQNPRHLVRRRGQEARLRCSPMKGHSHVYWYRQLPEEGLKFMVYLQKENIIDESGMPKERFSAEFPKEGPSILRIQQVVRGDSAAYFCASSPPAGRDTQYFGPGTRLTVL.

This clonotype was seen a handful of times. The genes are TRBV25-1 and TRBJ2-7, with D uncertain. The CDR3 has 12 residues. Looked up from germline, CDR1 is MGHDK and CDR2 is SYGVNS. CDR3 sequence reads: CTIVGGSYEQYF. The DNA of the CDR3 is TGTACAATCGTGGGCGGATCCTACGAGCAGTACTTC.

This clonotype was observed a handful of times. The chain uses TRBV6-1 and TRBJ2-1; 8 bases are shared with TRBD2. With 7 bases clipped from V and 5 bases from J, the junction kept 10 bases outside the gene matches. Germline V CDR1 and CDR2: MNHNS, SASEGT. The CDR3 extends over 15 amino acids. The CDR3 is CASTPEAGAHNEQFF. CDR3 in DNA: TGTGCCAGCACCCCCGAAGCGGGGGCCCACAATGAGCAGTTCTTC.

This clonotype was observed at least ten times. The rearrangement uses TRBV7-8 and TRBJ1-1; D perhaps matches TRBD1 (6 bases). This CDR3 has 15 amino acids. V was cut by 5 bases and J by 0 bases, with 13 bases left in between. Germline CDR1 reads SGHVS; CDR2 reads FQNEAQ. The CDR3 reads CASSPRDIMNTEAFF. The CDR3, as DNA: TGTGCCAGCAGCCCCCGGGACATAATGAACACTGAAGCTTTCTTT.

This clonotype came up many times. The chain links TRBV6-1 to TRBJ2-5; D uncertain. CDR1 MNHNS and CDR2 SASEGT come from the germline V gene. Trimming took 2 bases from V and 2 from J, leaving 6 bases between them. The CDR3 extends over 13 amino acids. The CDR3 is CASSENQQETQYF. CDR3 nucleotides: TGTGCCAGCAGTGAAAATCAGCAAGAGACCCAGTACTTC.

This sequence joins TRBV5-5 and TRBJ2-6; D is ambiguous. There are 17 residues in the CDR3. V gave up 1 base and J gave up 0 bases, with 11 bases separating them. Per the germline V gene, CDR1 is SGHKS and CDR2 is YYEKEE (reference sequence). The CDR3 coding sequence is TGTGCCAGCAGCTTGCACACCGGAGACTCTGGGGCCAACGTCCTGACTTTC. It is translated as CASSLHTGDSGANVLTF.

The rearrangement links TRBV29-1 to TRBJ2-7; D may be TRBD2 (6 bases). There are 14 residues in the CDR3. Trimming cost V 5 bases and J 7 bases, with 21 bases left between them. Germline assignment: CDR1 SQVTM and CDR2 ANQGSEA. CDR3 residues: CSVRTPGPGGEQYF. The CDR3 region has the DNA TGCAGCGTTAGGACACCGGGACCTGGGGGGGAGCAGTACTTC.

The chain is built from TRBV10-3 and TRBJ1-1, with D uncertain. This CDR3 comprises 13 residues. Trimming pared 6 bases from V and 0 bases from J, leaving 8 bases between. Germline V gene data show CDR1 as ENHRY and CDR2 as SYGVKD. The CDR3 loop reads CAISLDLNTEAFF. CDR3 coding DNA: TGTGCCATCAGCCTAGACTTGAACACTGAAGCTTTCTTT.

This clonotype was seen only a few times. For the CDR3, the DNA is TGTGCCAGCAGCTCAGGACAGACCACAGATACGCAGTATTTT. Encoded protein: CASSSGQTTDTQYF. The chain couples TRBV7-6 to TRBJ2-3; weak D call: TRBD1 (6 bases). Trimming removed 4 bases at V and 2 bases at J, with 10 bases between. From germline, CDR1 is SGHVS and CDR2 FNYEAQ. This CDR3 is built from 14 residues.

This clonotype was detected many times. The chain recombines TRBV7-6 with TRBJ2-3; 13 bases line up with TRBD2. Per the germline V gene, CDR1 is SGHVS and CDR2 is FNYEAQ. The CDR3 covers 16 residues. Losses at the gene ends were 3 bases for V and 0 bases for J; bases not matched to a gene: 0. The CDR3 loop reads CASSLGLAGSTDTQYF. CDR3 in DNA: TGTGCCAGCAGCTTGGGACTAGCGGGGAGCACAGATACGCAGTATTTT.